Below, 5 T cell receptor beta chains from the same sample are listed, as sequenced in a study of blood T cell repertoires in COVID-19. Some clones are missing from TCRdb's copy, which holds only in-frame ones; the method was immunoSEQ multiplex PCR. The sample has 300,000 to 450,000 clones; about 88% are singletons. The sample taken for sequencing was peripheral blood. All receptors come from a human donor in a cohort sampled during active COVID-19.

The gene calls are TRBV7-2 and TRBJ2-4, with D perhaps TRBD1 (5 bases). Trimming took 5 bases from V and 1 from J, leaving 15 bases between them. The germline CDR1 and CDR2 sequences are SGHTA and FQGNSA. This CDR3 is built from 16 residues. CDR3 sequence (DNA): TGTGCCAGCAGCCCTAGGACACCTTTGGCCAAAAACATTCAGTACTTC. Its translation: CASSPRTPLAKNIQYF.

The CDR3 region has the DNA TGTGCCAGCAGTGTGACAGGTATCACTGAAGCTTTCTTT. This translates into CASSVTGITEAFF. The chain carries TRBV2 and TRBJ1-1; a possible D gene is TRBD1 (6 bases). Germline CDR1 is SNHLY and CDR2 is FYNNEI. The CDR3 covers 13 residues. V dropped 4 bases and J dropped 4 bases, with 10 bases sitting between them.

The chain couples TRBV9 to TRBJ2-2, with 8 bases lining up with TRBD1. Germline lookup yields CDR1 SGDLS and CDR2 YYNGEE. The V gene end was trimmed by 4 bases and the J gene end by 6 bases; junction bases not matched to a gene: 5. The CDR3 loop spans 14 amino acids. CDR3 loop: CASSPRGQAGELFF. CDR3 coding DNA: TGTGCCAGCAGCCCCAGGGGGCAGGCCGGGGAGCTGTTTTTT.

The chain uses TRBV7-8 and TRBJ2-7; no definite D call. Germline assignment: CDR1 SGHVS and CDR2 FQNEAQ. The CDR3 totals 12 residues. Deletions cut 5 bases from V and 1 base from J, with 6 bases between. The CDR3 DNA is TGTGCCAGCAGCCCGGTTTCCTACGAGCAGTACTTC. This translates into CASSPVSYEQYF. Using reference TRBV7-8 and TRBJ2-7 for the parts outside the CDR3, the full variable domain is GAGVSQSPRYKVAKRGQDVALRCDPISGHVSLFWYQQALGQGPEFLTYFQNEAQLDKSGLPSDRFFAERPEGSVSTLKIQRTQQEDSAVYLCASSPVSYEQYFGPGTRLTVT.

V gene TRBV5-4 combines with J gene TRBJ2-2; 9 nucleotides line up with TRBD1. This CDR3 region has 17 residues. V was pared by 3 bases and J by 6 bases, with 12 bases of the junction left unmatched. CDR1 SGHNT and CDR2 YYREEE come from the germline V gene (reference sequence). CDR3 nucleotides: TGTGCCAGCAGCTCCCGGGGGACAGGGCTAAATTCCGGGGAGCTGTTTTTT. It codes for CASSSRGTGLNSGELFF.